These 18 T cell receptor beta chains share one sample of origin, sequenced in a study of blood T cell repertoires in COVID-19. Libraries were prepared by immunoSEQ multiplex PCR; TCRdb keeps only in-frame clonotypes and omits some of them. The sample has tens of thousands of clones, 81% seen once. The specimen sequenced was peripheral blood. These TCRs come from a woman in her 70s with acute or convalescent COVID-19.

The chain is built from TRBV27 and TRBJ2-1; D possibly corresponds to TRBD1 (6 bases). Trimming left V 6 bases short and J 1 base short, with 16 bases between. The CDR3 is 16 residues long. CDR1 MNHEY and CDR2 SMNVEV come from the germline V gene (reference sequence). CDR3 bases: TGTGCCAGCAGGCGAAATCCAGGGGAATCCTACAATGAGCAGTTCTTC. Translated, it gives CASRRNPGESYNEQFF.

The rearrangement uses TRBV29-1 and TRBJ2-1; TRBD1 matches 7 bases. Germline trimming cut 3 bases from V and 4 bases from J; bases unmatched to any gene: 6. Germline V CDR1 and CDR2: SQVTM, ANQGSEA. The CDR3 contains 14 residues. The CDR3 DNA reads TGCAGCGTTGAGGCGCGACAGGGTTACAATGAGCAGTTCTTC. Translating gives CSVEARQGYNEQFF.

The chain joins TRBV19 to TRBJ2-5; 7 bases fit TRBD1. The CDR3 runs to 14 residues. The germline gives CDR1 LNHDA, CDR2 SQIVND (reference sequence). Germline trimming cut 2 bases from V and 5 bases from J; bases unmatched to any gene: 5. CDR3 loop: CASSIQGVPETQYF. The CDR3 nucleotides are TGTGCCAGTAGTATACAGGGGGTTCCCGAGACCCAGTACTTC.

The CDR3 is CASSLSRQLYEQYF. The CDR3 region has the DNA TGTGCCAGCAGCCTTTCTCGACAGTTATACGAGCAGTACTTC. The rearrangement uses TRBV5-5 and TRBJ2-7; TRBD1 is a possible D gene (5 bases). Germline V gene data show CDR1 as SGHKS and CDR2 as YYEKEE (reference sequence). Trimming took off 4 bases at V and 4 bases at J, with 15 bases between the two ends. The CDR3 loop spans 14 amino acids. The whole variable domain, filled in from reference TRBV5-5 and TRBJ2-7, reads DAGVTQSPTHLIKTRGQQVTLRCSPISGHKSVSWYQQVLGQGPQFIFQYYEKEERGRGNFPDRFSARQFPNYSSELNVNALLLGDSALYLCASSLSRQLYEQYFGPGTRLTVT.

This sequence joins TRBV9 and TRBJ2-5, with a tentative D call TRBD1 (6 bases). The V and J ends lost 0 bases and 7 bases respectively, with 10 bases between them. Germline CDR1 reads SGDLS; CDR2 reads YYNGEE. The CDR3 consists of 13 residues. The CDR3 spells CASSVGTDGTQYF. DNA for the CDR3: TGTGCCAGCAGCGTAGGGACAGACGGGACCCAGTACTTC.

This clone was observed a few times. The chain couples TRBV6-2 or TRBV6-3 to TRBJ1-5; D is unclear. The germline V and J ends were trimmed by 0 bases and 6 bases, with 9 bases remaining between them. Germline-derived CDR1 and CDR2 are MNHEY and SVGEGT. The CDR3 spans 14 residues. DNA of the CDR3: TGTGCCAGCAGTTACTCGAGTGAGGGTCAGCCCCAGCATTTT. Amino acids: CASSYSSEGQPQHF.

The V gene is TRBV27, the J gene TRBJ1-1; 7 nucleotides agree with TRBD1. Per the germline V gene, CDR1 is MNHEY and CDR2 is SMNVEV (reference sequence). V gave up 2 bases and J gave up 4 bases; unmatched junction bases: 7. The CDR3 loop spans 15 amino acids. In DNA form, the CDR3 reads TGTGCCAGCAGTTTACACAGGGGAGTGGGCACTGAAGCTTTCTTT. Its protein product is CASSLHRGVGTEAFF.

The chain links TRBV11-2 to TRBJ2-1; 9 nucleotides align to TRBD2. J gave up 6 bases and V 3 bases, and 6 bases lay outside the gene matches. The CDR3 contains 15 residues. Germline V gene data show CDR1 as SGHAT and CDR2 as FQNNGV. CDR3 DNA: TGTGCCAGCAGCTTGTTTGCGGGGGGGCCCAATGAGCAGTTCTTC. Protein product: CASSLFAGGPNEQFF.

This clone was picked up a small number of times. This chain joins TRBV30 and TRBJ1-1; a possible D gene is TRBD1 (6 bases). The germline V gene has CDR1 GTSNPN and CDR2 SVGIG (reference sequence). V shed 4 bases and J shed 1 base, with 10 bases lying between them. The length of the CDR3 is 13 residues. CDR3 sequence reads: CAWKEQGNTEAFF. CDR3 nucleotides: TGTGCCTGGAAAGAACAGGGGAACACTGAAGCTTTCTTT.

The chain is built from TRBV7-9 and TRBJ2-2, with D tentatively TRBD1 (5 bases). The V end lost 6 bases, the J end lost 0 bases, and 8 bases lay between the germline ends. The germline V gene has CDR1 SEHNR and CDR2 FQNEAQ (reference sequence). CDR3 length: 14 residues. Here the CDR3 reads CASSGQTNTGELFF. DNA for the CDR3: TGTGCCAGCAGTGGACAAACGAACACCGGGGAGCTGTTTTTT.

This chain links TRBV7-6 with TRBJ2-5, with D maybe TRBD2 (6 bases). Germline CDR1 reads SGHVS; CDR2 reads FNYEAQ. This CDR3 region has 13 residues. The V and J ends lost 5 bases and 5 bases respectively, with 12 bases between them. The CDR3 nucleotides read TGTGCCAGCAGCGCGGGACCCTCGGAGACCCAGTACTTC. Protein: CASSAGPSETQYF.

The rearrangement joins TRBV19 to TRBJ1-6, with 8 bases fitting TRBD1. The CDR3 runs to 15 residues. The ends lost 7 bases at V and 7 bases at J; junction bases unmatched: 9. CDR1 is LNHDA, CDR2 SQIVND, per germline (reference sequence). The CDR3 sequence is CASTSGQGINSPLHF. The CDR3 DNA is TGTGCCAGTACATCCGGACAGGGAATCAATTCACCCCTCCACTTT.

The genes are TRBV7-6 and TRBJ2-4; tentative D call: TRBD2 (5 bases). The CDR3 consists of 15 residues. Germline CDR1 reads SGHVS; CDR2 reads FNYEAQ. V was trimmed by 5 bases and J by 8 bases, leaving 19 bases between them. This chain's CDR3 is CASSPGLLRTDIQYF. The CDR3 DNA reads TGTGCCAGCAGCCCAGGACTTCTCCGCACAGACATTCAGTACTTC.

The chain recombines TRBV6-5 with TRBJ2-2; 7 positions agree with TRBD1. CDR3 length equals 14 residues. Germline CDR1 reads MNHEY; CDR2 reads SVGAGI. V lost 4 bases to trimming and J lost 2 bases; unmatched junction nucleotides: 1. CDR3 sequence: CASSWDSNTGELFF. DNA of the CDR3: TGTGCCAGCAGTTGGGACAGCAACACCGGGGAGCTGTTTTTT.

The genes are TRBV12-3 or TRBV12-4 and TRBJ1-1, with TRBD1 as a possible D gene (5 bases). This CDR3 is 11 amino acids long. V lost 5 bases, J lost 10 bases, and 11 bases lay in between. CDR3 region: CASSAQGRAFF. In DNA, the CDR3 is TGTGCCAGCAGTGCTCAGGGTAGAGCTTTCTTT.

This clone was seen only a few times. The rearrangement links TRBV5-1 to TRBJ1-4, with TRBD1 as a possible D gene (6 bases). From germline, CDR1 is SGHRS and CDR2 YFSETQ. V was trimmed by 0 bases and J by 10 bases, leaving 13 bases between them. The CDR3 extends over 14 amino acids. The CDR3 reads CASSLDREDGKLFF. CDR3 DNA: TGCGCCAGCAGCTTGGACAGGGAAGACGGAAAACTGTTTTTT.

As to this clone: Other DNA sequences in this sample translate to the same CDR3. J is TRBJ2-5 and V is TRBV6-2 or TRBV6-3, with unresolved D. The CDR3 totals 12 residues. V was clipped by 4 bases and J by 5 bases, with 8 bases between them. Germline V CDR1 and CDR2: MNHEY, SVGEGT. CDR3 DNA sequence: TGTGCCAGCAGTTCTCCGAGGGAGACCCAGTACTTC. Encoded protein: CASSSPRETQYF.

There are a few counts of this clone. CDR3 in amino acids: CASSVSRSTGELFF. The CDR3, as DNA: TGCGCCAGCAGTGTCTCCAGGTCCACCGGGGAGCTGTTTTTT. The J gene is TRBJ2-2, the V gene TRBV10-1, with D hard to call. Germline assignment: CDR1 WNHNN and CDR2 SYGVQD (reference sequence). The length of the CDR3 is 14 residues. Trimming took off 4 bases at V and 4 bases at J, with 10 bases between the two ends.